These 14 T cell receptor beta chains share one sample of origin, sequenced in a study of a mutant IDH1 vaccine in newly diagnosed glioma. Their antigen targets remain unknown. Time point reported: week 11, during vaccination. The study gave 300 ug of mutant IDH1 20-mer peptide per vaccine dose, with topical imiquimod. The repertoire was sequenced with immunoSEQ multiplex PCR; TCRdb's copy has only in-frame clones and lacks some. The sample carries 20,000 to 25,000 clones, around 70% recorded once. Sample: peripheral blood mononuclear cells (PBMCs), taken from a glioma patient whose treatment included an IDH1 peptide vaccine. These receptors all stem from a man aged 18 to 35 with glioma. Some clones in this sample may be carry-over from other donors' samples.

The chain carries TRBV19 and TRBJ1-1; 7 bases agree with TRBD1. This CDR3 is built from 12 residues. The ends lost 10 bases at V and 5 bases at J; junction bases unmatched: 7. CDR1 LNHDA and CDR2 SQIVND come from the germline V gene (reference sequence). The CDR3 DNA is TGTGCCACCTCCAGGGGGGGAACTGAAGCTTTCTTT. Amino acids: CATSRGGTEAFF.

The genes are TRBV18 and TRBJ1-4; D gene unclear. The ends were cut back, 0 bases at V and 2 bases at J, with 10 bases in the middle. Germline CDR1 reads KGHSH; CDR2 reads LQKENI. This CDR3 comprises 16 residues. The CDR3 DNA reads TGTGCCAGCTCACCACCGGGTATTCGGACTAATGAAAAACTGTTTTTT. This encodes CASSPPGIRTNEKLFF.

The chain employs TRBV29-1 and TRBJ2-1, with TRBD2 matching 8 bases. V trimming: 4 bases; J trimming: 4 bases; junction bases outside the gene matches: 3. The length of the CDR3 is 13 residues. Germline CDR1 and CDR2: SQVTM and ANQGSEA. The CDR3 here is CSVAGGRYNEQFF. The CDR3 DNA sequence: TGCAGCGTTGCGGGGGGGCGTTACAATGAGCAGTTCTTC.

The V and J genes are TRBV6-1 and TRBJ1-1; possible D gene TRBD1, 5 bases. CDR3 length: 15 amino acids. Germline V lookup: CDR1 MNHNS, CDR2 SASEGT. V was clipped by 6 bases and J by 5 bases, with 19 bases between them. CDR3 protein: CASSGLFGGGTEAFF. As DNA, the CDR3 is TGTGCCAGCAGCGGATTATTTGGGGGAGGAACTGAAGCTTTCTTT.

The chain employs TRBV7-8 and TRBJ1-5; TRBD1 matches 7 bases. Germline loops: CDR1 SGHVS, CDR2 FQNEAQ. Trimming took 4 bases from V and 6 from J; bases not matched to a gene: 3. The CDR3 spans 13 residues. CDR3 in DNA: TGTGCCAGCAGCTCTGACAGGGTTCAGCCCCAGCATTTT. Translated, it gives CASSSDRVQPQHF.

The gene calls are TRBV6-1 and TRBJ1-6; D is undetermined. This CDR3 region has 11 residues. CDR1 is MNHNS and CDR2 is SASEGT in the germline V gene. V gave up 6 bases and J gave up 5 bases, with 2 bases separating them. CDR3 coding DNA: TGTGCCAGCAGGGATAATTCACCCCTCCACTTT. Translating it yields CASRDNSPLHF.

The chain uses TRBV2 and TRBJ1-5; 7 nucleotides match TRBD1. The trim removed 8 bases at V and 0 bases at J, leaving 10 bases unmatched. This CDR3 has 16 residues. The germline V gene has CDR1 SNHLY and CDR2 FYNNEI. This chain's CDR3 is CASHHQGETSNQPQHF. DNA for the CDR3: TGTGCCAGCCATCACCAGGGGGAGACTAGCAATCAGCCCCAGCATTTT. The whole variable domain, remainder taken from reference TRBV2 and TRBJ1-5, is EPEVTQTPSHQVTQMGQEVILRCVPISNHLYFYWYRQILGQKVEFLVSFYNNEISEKSEIFDDQFSVERPDGSNFTLKIRSTKLEDSAMYFCASHHQGETSNQPQHFGDGTRLSIL.

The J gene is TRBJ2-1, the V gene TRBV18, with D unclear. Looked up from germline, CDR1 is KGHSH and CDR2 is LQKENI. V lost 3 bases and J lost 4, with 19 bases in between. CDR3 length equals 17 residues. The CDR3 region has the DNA TGTGCCAGCTCACCTTCAAAGGGCACCCACCGGTACAATGAGCAGTTCTTC. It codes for CASSPSKGTHRYNEQFF.

This chain's CDR3 is CTSSPSTGEETQYF. CDR3 nucleotides: TGCACCAGCAGCCCCTCGACAGGAGAAGAGACCCAGTACTTC. This chain uses TRBV1 with TRBJ2-5; the D segment call TRBD1 is taken from the table without a DNA check. TRBV1 is a recognized pseudogene. This CDR3 region has 14 residues.

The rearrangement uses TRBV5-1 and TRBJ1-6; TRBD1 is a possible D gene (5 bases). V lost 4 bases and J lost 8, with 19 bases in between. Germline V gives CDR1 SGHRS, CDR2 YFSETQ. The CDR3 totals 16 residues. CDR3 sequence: CASSARGLSHDSPLHF. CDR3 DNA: TGCGCCAGCAGCGCCCGGGGCCTATCCCATGATTCACCCCTCCACTTT.

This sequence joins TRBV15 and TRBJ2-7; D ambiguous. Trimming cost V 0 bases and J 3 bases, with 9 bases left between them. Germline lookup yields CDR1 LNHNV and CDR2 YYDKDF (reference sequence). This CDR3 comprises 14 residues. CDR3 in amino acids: CATSRDTASYEQYF. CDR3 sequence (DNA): TGTGCCACCAGCAGAGATACGGCCAGCTACGAGCAGTACTTC. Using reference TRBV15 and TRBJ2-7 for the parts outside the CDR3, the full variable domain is DAMVIQNPRYQVTQFGKPVTLSCSQTLNHNVMYWYQQKSSQAPKLLFHYYDKDFNNEADTPDNFQSRRPNTSFCFLDIRSPGLGDTAMYLCATSRDTASYEQYFGPGTRLTVT.

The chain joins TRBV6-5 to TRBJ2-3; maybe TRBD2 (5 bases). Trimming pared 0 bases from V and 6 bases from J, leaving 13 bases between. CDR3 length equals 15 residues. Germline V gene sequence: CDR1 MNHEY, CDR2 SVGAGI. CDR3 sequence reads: CASSYSRTLSDTQYF. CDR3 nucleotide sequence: TGTGCCAGCAGTTACTCCCGGACTCTCTCCGATACGCAGTATTTT.

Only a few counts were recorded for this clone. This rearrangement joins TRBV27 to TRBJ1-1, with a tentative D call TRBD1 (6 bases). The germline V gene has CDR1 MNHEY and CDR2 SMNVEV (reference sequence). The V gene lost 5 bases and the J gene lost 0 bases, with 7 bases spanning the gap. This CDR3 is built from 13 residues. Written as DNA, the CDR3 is TGTGCCAGCAGTACAGGGTTGAACACTGAAGCTTTCTTT. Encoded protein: CASSTGLNTEAFF.

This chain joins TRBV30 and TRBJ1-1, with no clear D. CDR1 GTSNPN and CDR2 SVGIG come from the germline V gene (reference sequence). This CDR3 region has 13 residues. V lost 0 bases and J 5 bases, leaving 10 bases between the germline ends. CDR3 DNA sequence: TGTGCCTGGAGTGTGTCGGAGAAGACTGAAGCTTTCTTT. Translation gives CAWSVSEKTEAFF.